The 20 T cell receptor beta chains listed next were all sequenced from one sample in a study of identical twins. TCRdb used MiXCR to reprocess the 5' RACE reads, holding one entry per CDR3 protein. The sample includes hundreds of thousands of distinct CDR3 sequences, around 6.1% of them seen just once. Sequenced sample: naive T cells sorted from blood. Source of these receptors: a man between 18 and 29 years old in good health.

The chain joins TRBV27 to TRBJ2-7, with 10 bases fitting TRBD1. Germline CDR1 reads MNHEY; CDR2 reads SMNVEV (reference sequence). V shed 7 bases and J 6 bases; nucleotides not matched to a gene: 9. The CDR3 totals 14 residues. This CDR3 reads CASTRQGALPEQYF. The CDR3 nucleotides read TGTGCCAGCACCCGACAGGGGGCCCTCCCCGAGCAGTACTTC.

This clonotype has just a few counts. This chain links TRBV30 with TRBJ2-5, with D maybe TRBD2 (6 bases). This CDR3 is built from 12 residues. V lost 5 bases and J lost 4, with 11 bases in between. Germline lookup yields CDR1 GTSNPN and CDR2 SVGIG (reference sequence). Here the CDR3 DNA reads TGTGCCTGGCGGACTAAGGGAGAGACCCAGTACTTC. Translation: CAWRTKGETQYF.

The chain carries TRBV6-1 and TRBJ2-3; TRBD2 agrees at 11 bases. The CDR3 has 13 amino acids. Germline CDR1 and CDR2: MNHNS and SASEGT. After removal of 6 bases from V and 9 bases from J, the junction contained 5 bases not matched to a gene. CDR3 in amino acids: CASRLAGVVTQYF. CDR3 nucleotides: TGTGCCAGCAGACTAGCGGGGGTGGTAACGCAGTATTTT.

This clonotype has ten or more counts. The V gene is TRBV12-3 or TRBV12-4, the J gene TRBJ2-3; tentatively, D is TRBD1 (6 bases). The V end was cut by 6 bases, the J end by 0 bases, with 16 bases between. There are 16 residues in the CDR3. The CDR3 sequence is CASSIGQFPSTDTQYF. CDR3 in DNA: TGTGCCAGCAGCATTGGACAGTTCCCTAGCACAGATACGCAGTATTTT.

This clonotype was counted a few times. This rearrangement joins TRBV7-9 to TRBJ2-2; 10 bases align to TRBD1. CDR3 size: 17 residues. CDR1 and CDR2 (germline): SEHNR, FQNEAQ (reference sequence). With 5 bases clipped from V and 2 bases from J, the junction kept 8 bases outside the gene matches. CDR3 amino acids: CASSTHRQGANTGELFF. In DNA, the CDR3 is TGTGCCAGCAGCACCCACCGACAGGGGGCCAACACCGGGGAGCTGTTTTTT.

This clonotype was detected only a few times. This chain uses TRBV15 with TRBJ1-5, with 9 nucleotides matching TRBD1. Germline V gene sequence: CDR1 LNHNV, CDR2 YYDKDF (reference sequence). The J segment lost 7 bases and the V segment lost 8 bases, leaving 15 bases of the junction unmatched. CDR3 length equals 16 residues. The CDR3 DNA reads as TGTGCCACCGGGGTAGGGGACAGGGTCGGGGGACAGCCCCAGCATTTT. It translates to CATGVGDRVGGQPQHF. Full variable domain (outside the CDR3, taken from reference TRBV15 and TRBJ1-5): DAMVIQNPRYQVTQFGKPVTLSCSQTLNHNVMYWYQQKSSQAPKLLFHYYDKDFNNEADTPDNFQSRRPNTSFCFLDIRSPGLGDTAMYLCATGVGDRVGGQPQHFGDGTRLSIL.

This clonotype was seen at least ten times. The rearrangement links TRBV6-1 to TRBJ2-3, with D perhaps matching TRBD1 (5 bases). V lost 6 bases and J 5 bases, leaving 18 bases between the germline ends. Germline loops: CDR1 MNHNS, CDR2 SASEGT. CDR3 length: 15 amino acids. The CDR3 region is CASSPLQVNRDTQYF. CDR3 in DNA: TGTGCCAGCAGCCCTCTACAGGTTAACCGAGATACGCAGTATTTT.

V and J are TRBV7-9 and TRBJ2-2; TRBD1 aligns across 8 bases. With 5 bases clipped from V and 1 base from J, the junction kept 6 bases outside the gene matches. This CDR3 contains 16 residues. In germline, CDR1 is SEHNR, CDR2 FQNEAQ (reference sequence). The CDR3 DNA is TGTGCCAGCAGCGCTACCGGGACAGGGAACACCGGGGAGCTGTTTTTT. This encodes CASSATGTGNTGELFF.

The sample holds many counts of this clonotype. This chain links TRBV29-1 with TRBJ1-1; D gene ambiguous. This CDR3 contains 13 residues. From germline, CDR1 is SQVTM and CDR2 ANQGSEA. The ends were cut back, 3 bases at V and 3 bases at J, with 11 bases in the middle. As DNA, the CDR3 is TGCAGCGTTGAGAAGGGCATGGACACTGAAGCTTTCTTT. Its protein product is CSVEKGMDTEAFF.

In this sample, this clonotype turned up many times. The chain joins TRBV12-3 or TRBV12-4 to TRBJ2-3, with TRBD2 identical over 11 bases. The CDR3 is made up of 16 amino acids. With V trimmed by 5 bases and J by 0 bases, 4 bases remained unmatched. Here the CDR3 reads CASSLRTSGSTDTQYF. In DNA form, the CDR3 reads TGTGCCAGCAGTCTCCGGACTAGCGGGAGCACAGATACGCAGTATTTT.

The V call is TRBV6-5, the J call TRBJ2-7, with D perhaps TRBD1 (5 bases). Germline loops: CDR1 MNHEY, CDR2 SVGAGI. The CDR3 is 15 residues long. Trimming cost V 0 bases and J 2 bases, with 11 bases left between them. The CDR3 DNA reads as TGTGCCAGCAGTTACTCCCAGGGTAACCCCTACGAGCAGTACTTC. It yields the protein CASSYSQGNPYEQYF.

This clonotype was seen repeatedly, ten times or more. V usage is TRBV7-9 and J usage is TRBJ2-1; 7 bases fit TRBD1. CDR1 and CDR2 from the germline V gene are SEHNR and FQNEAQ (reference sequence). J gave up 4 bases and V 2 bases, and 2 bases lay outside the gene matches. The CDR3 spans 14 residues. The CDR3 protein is CASSLNRGYNEQFF. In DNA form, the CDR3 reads TGTGCCAGCAGCTTAAACAGGGGATACAATGAGCAGTTCTTC.

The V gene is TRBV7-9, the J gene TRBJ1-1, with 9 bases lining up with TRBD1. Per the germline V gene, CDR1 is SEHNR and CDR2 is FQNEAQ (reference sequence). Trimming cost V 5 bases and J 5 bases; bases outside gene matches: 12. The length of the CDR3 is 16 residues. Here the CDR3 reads CASSTPLRDRETEAFF. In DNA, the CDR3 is TGTGCCAGCAGCACACCCCTCCGGGACAGGGAAACTGAAGCTTTCTTT.

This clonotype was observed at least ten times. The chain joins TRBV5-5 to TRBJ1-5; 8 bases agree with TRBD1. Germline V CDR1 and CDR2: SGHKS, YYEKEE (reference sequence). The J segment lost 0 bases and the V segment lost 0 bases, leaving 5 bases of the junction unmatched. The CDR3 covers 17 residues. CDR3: CASSLEGTGYSNQPQHF. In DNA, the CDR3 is TGTGCCAGCAGCTTGGAAGGGACAGGCTATAGCAATCAGCCCCAGCATTTT.

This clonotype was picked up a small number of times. CDR3 residues: CSARAREDNEQYV. In DNA, the CDR3 is TGCAGTGCTAGAGCGCGGGAGGATAACGAGCAGTACGTC. The chain recombines TRBV20-1 with TRBJ2-7; TRBD2 aligns across 8 bases. Germline CDR1 and CDR2: DFQATT and SNEGSKA (reference sequence). After removal of 1 base from V and 5 bases from J, the junction contained 4 bases not matched to a gene. The CDR3 has 13 amino acids.

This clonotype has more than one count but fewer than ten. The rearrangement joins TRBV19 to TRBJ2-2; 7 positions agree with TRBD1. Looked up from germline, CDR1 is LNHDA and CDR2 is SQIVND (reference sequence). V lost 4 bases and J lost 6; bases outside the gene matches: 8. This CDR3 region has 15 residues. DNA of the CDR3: TGTGCCAGTAGTACCGGGACAGTAGATGCCGGGGAGCTGTTTTTT. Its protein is CASSTGTVDAGELFF. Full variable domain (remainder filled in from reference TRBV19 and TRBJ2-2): DGGITQSPKYLFRKEGQNVTLSCEQNLNHDAMYWYRQDPGQGLRLIYYSQIVNDFQKGDIAEGYSVSREKKESFPLTVTSAQKNPTAFYLCASSTGTVDAGELFFGEGSRLTVL.

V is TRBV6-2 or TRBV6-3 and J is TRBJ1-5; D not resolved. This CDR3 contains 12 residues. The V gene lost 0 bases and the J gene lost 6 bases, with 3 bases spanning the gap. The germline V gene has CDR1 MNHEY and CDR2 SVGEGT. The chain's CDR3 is CASSYSIQPQHF. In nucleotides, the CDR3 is TGTGCCAGCAGTTACTCGATTCAGCCCCAGCATTTT.

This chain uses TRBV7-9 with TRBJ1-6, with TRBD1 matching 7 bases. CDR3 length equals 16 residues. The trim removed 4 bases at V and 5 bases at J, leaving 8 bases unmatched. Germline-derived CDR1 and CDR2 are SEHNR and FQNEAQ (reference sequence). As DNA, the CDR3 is TGTGCCAGCAGCTCGACCTCAGACAGGGATAATTCACCCCTCCACTTT. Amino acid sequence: CASSSTSDRDNSPLHF.

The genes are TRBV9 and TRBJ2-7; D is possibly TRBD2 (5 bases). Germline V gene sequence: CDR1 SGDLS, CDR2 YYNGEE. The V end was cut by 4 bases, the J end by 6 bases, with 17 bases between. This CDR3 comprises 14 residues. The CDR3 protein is CASSFFRDDVEQYF. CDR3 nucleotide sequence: TGTGCCAGCAGCTTCTTCCGGGATGATGTCGAGCAGTACTTC.

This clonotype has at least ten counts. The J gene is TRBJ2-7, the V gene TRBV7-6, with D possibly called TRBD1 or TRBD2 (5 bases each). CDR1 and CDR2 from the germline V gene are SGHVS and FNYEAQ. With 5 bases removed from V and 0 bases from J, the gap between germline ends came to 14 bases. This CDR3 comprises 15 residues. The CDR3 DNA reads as TGTGCCAGCAGCATACCCGGGACGGACTCCTACGAGCAGTACTTC. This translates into CASSIPGTDSYEQYF.